What follows describes a single T cell receptor beta chain. Its specificity is not known. A read error is possible here, since a much larger clone lies one base away. This entry comes from a study of blood T cells in healthy people across ages. Next came a second PCR, run for 7 to 11 cycles, which used a sample-barcoded 5' primer along with a J-beta primer mix. TCRdb used MiXCR to reprocess the 5' RACE reads, holding one entry per CDR3 protein. The sample has about 640,000 distinct CDR3 sequences, roughly 30% seen once. Study results and caveats: Naive T cell percentage by flow cytometry tracked strongly with beta diversity.

The sequenced sample consisted of blood. The source of this sequence is a woman aged 80 or over in good health.

The CDR3 sequence: CASSYDSGGTATDTRYF. CDR3 bases: TGTGCCAGCAGTTACGATAGCGGGGGAACCGCAACAGATACGCGGTATTTT. The rearrangement joins TRBV6-5 to TRBJ2-3; 9 bases line up with TRBD2. The CDR3 consists of 17 residues. Germline V CDR1 and CDR2: MNHEY, SVGAGI.